This T cell receptor (beta chain) was recovered during a study of sequential checkpoint blockade in melanoma. Study-wide findings and caveats: Rising tumor T-cell fraction and clonality meant about 30 times likelier benefit.

CDR3 length equals 14 residues. Germline V gene sequence: CDR1 ENHRY, CDR2 SYGVKD. Trimming took 2 bases from V and 10 from J; bases not matched to a gene: 6. Noted treatment: randomized to nivolumab then ipilimumab (arm A) or the reverse (arm B). Of note for this clone: Antigen specificity is unknown. The read ends 1 residue early relative to the CDR3; the germline J gene fills the gap.

Profiling relied on immunoSEQ multiplex PCR, and the TCRdb table lists in-frame clones only, not all of them. The sample holds approximately 13,000 clones, roughly a quarter seen once. The sequencing used tumor tissue (inferred from file names), collected from a patient given nivolumab and ipilimumab in sequence. The origin of this receptor is a human donor with melanoma. The chain joins TRBV10-3 to TRBJ2-7, with 12 bases lining up with TRBD1. Partial CDR3 DNA: TGTGCCATCAGTGAGAGGGACAGGGGGCAAGATCAGTAC. Translation: CAISERDRGQDQY. The whole CDR3 is CAISERDRGQDQYF.